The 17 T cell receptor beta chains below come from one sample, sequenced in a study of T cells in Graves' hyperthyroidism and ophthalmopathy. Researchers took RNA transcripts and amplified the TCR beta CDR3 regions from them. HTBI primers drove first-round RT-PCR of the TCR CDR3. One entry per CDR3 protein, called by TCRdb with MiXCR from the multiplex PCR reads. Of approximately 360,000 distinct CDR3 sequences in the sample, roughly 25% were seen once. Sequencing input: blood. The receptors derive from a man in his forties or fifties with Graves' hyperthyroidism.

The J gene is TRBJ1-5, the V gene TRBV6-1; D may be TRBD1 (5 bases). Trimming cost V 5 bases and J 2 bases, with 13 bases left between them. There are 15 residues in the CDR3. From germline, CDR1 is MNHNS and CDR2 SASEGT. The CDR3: CASSPGTVGNQPQHF. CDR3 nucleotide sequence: TGTGCCAGCAGTCCCGGGACCGTGGGCAATCAGCCCCAGCATTTT.

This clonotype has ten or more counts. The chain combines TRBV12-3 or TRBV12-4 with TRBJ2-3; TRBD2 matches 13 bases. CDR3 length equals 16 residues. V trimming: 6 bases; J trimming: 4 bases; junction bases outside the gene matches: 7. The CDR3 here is CASSRGLAGRPDTQYF. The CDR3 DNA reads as TGTGCCAGCAGCCGGGGACTAGCGGGACGCCCAGATACGCAGTATTTT.

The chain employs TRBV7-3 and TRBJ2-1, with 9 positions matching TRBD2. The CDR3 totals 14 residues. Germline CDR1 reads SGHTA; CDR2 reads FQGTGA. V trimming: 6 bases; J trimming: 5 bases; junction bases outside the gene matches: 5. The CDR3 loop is CASSPSGINNEQFF. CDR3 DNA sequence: TGTGCCAGCAGTCCTAGCGGGATCAACAATGAGCAGTTCTTC.

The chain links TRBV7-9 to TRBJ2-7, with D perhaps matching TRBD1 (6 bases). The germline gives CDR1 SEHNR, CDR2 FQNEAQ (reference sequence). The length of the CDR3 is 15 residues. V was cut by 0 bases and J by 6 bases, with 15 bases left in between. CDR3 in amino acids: CASSLAIGGMGEQYF. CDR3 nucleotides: TGTGCCAGCAGCTTAGCGATTGGGGGCATGGGCGAGCAGTACTTC.

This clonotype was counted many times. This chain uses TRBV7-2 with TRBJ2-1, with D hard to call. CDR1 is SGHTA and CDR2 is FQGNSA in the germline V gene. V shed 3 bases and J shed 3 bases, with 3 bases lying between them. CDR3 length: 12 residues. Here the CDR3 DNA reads TGTGCCAGCAGCTTCTACTACAATGAGCAGTTCTTC. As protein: CASSFYYNEQFF.

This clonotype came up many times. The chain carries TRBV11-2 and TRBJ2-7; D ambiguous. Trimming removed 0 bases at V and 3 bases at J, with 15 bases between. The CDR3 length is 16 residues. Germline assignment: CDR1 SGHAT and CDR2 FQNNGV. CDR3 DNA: TGTGCCAGCAGCTTAGATTCCCGGTACTACAGCTACGAGCAGTACTTC. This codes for CASSLDSRYYSYEQYF.

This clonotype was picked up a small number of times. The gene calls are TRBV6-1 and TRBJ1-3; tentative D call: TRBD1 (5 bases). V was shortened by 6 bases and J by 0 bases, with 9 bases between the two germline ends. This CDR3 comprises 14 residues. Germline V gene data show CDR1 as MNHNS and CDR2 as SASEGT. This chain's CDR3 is CASRGTDSGNTIYF. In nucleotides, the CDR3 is TGTGCCAGCAGGGGGACCGACTCTGGAAACACCATATATTTT.

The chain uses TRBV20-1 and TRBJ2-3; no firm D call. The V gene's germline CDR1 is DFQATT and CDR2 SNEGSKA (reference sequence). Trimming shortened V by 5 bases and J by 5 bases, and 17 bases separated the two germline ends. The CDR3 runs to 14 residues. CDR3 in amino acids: CSALLGGNGDTQYF. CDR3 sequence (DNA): TGCAGTGCTCTTCTTGGTGGGAACGGAGATACGCAGTATTTT.

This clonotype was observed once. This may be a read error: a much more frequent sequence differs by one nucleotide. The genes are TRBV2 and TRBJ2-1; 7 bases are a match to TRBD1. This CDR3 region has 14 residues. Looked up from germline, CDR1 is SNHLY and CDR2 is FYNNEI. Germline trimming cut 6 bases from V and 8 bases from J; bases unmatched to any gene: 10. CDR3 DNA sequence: TGTGCCAGCAGCAAAAACAGGGGAGCGGATGAGCAGTTCTTC. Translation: CASSKNRGADEQFF.

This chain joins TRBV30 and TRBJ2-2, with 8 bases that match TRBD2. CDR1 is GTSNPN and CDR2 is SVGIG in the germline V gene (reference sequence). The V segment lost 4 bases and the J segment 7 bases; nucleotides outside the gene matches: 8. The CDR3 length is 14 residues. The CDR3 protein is CAWNGGLESGELFF. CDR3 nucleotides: TGTGCCTGGAATGGGGGACTAGAGAGCGGGGAGCTGTTTTTT.

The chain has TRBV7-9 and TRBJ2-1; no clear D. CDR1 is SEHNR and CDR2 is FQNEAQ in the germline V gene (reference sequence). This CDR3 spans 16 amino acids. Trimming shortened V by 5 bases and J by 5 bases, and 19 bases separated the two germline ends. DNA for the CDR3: TGTGCCAGCAGCCCTACTATGCTAGATCCACACAATGAGCAGTTCTTC. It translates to CASSPTMLDPHNEQFF.

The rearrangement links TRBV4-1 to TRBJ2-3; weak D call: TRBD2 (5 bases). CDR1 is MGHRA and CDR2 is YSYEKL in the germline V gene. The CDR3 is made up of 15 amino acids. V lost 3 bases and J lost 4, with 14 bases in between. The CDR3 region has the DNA TGCGCCAGCAGCCAGATCCCAGGAGGAGCAGATACGCAGTATTTT. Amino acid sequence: CASSQIPGGADTQYF.

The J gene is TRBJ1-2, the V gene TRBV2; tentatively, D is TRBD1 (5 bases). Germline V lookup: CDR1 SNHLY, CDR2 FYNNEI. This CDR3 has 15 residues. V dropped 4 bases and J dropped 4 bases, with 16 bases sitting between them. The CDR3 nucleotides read TGTGCCAGCAGTGCCGGGAGGCAGGGATCCTATGGCTACACCTTC. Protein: CASSAGRQGSYGYTF.

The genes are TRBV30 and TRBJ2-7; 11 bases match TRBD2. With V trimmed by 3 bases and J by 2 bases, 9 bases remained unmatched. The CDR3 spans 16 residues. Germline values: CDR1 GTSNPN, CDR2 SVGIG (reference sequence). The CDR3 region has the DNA TGTGCCTGGAGCGACCTTAGCGGGAGGGTGACCTACGAGCAGTACTTC. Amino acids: CAWSDLSGRVTYEQYF. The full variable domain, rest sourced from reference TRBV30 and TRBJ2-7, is SQTIHQWPATLVQPVGSPLSLECTVEGTSNPNLYWYRQAAGRGLQLLFYSVGIGQISSEVPQNLSASRPQDRQFILSSKKLLLSDSGFYLCAWSDLSGRVTYEQYFGPGTRLTVT.

Here the CDR3 DNA reads TGTGCCAGCAGCTCGACAGGGGGACTCACAGATACGCAGTATTTT. Translating it yields CASSSTGGLTDTQYF. The chain combines TRBV7-3 with TRBJ2-3; 9 bases fit TRBD1. In germline, CDR1 is SGHTA, CDR2 FQGTGA. The length of the CDR3 is 15 residues. V dropped 4 bases and J dropped 2; count of bases not matched to a gene: 4.

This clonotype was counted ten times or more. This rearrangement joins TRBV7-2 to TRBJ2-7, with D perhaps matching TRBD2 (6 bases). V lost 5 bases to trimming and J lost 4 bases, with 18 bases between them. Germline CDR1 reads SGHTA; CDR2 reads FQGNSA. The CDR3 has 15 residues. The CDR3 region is CASSPAGTREYEQYF. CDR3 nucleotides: TGTGCCAGCAGCCCAGCGGGTACACGGGAATACGAGCAGTACTTC.

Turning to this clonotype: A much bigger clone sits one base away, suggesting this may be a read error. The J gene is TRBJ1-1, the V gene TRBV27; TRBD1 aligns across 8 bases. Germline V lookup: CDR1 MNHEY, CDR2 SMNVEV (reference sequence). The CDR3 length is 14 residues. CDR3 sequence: CASSPAGGGIEAIF. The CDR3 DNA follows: TGTGCCAGCAGTCCAGCAGGGGGCGGGATTGAAGCTATCTTT.